Listed below are T cell receptor beta chains from one sample, sequenced in a study of blood T cell repertoires in COVID-19. Clones were sequenced by immunoSEQ multiplex PCR, and TCRdb holds only the in-frame ones, with some missing. Of over 250,000 clones listed, roughly 90% were seen once; the top ten hold 2% to 2.5%. The sequenced material came from peripheral blood. The receptors here all came from a man in his fifties or sixties with acute or convalescent COVID-19. CDR3s include the opening cysteine and the closing phenylalanine or tryptophan. D genes are given only for firm matches. Clone size is shown for a subset of rows, as once, few, many or a class of expanded clone.

d_call clone_size j_call v_call cdr3_aa cdr3_nt
- once TRBJ2-1 TRBV24-1 CATSGGLLGEQFF TGTGCCACCAGTGGGGGCCTCTTGGGTGAGCAGTTCTTC
- - TRBJ1-1 TRBV6-1 CASSERGPNTEAFF TGTGCCAGCAGTGAAAGGGGCCCCAACACTGAAGCTTTCTTT
- - TRBJ1-2 TRBV5-1 CASSLGQTTNYGYTF TGCGCCAGCAGCTTGGGCCAGACTACTAACTATGGCTACACCTTC
TRBD1 - TRBJ2-5 TRBV9 CASSVGQGDVLETQYF TGTGCCAGCAGCGTAGGTCAGGGGGATGTACTGGAGACCCAGTACTTC
- - TRBJ1-4 TRBV14 CASSRGQNEKLFF TGTGCCAGCAGCCGTGGACAGAATGAAAAACTGTTTTTT
TRBD1 - TRBJ2-7 TRBV19 CASGTGLHEQYF TGTGCCAGTGGGACAGGGCTACACGAGCAGTACTTC
TRBD1 - TRBJ2-7 TRBV10-3 CAISAGTGDVQYF TGTGCCATCAGTGCCGGGACAGGGGATGTGCAGTACTTC
TRBD1 - TRBJ1-2 TRBV7-3 CASSFATGVGYTF TGTGCCAGCAGCTTCGCCACAGGGGTTGGCTACACCTTC
TRBD1 - TRBJ1-3 TRBV7-3 CASSLNSGQAGNTIYF TGTGCCAGCAGCTTAAATTCGGGACAGGCTGGAAACACCATATATTTT
TRBD1 once TRBJ1-2 TRBV7-3 CASSSGQGYGYTF TGTGCCAGCAGCTCCGGACAGGGCTATGGCTACACCTTC
- - TRBJ1-2 TRBV5-1 CASSVQGSWGDGYTF TGCGCCAGCAGCGTACAGGGTTCCTGGGGAGATGGCTACACCTTC
- - TRBJ1-1 TRBV27 CASSSSTRAKPAFF TGTGCCAGCAGTTCGTCTACGAGGGCGAAGCCGGCTTTCTTT
- - TRBJ2-5 TRBV19 CASSNLVETQYF TGTGCCAGTAGTAACCTAGTGGAGACCCAGTACTTC
TRBD1 - TRBJ1-2 TRBV28 CASSSGGEDYGYTF TGTGCCAGCAGTTCAGGGGGCGAGGACTATGGCTACACCTTC
- once TRBJ2-3 TRBV6-5 CASRTSGTDTQYF TGTGCCAGCAGGACTTCCGGCACAGATACGCAGTATTTT
- - TRBJ2-1 TRBV27 CASSKGHRRSRYNEQFF TGTGCCAGCAGTAAGGGCCACAGGCGGTCGCGTTACAATGAGCAGTTCTTC
- once TRBJ1-5 TRBV2 CASSSDSLYQPQHF TGTGCCAGCAGTTCAGACAGTCTATATCAGCCCCAGCATTTT
TRBD1 once TRBJ1-2 TRBV3-1/TRBV3-2 CASSQGDRYGYTF TGTGCCAGCAGCCAAGGGGACAGATATGGCTACACCTTC
- - TRBJ2-7 TRBV19 CASSRGSYEQYF TGTGCCAGTAGTCGGGGCTCCTACGAGCAGTACTTC
TRBD1 - TRBJ1-4 TRBV6-6 CASSRDRGREKLFF TGTGCCAGCAGTCGGGACAGGGGCCGGGAAAAACTGTTTTTT
TRBD1 - TRBJ1-1 TRBV19 CASHGWDRGLTEAFF TGTGCCAGCCACGGGTGGGACAGGGGGTTGACTGAAGCTTTCTTT
- - TRBJ1-1 TRBV10-3 CATRLGGDTEAFF TGTGCCACGAGGTTGGGTGGAGACACTGAAGCTTTCTTT
TRBD1 - TRBJ1-1 TRBV2 CASSYRGTDTEAFF TGTGCCAGCAGTTACAGGGGGACGGACACTGAAGCTTTCTTT
TRBD1 - TRBJ1-4 TRBV15 CATTLRATGDNEKLFF TGTGCCACCACCTTAAGGGCGACAGGGGATAATGAAAAACTGTTTTTT
TRBD1 - TRBJ1-6 TRBV27 CASGDRGRLEASPLHF TGTGCCAGCGGGGACAGGGGGCGGCTGGAGGCTTCACCCCTCCACTTT
- - TRBJ2-5 TRBV2 CASNLRGGETQYF TGTGCCAGCAATCTCAGAGGGGGAGAGACCCAGTACTTC
- - TRBJ2-7 TRBV11-3 CASSPGARGYEQYF TGTGCCAGCAGCCCCGGAGCGCGGGGTTACGAGCAGTACTTC
- - TRBJ1-2 TRBV10-3 CAISDRRGNGYTF TGTGCCATCAGTGACCGGCGAGGTAACGGCTACACCTTC
- - TRBJ2-3 TRBV10-3 CAISEPGTDTQYF TGTGCCATCAGTGAACCGGGCACAGATACGCAGTATTTT
- - TRBJ2-3 TRBV11-2 CASSSRGGGDTDTQYF TGTGCCAGCAGCTCCCGGGGAGGCGGGGACACAGATACGCAGTATTTT
TRBD1 - TRBJ1-2 TRBV6-5 CASSPTGPTYGYTF TGTGCCAGCAGCCCGACAGGGCCGACCTATGGCTACACCTTC